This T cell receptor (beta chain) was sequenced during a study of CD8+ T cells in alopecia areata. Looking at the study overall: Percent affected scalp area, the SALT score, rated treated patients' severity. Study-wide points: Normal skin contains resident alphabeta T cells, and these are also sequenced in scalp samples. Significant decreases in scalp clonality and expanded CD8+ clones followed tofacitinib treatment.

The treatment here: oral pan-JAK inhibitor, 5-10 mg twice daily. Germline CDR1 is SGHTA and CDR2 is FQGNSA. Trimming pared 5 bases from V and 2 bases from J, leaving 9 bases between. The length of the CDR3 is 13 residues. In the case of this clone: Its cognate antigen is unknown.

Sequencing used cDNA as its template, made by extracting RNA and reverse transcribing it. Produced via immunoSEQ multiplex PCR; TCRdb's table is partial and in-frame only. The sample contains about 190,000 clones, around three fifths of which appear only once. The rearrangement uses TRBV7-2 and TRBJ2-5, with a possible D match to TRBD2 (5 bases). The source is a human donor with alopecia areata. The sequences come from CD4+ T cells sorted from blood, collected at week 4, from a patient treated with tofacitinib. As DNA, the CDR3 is TGTGCCAGCAGCCGAAGCGGTCAAGAGACCCAGTACTTC. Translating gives CASSRSGQETQYF.